The 17 T cell receptor beta chains below all came from one sample that was sequenced in a study of blood T cell repertoires in COVID-19. Method: immunoSEQ multiplex PCR; TCRdb's copy keeps in-frame clones and lacks some. The sample holds about 160,000 clones, around 83% seen once. The specimen was peripheral blood. Source of these receptors: a man aged 35 to 55 with acute or convalescent COVID-19.

The J gene is TRBJ1-1, the V gene TRBV6-5, with D tentatively TRBD1 (6 bases). This CDR3 has 12 residues. The V gene lost 6 bases and the J gene lost 8 bases, with 13 bases spanning the gap. In germline, CDR1 is MNHEY, CDR2 SVGAGI. The CDR3 bases are TGTGCCAGCAGGCGTCGGACAGAGGAAGCTTTCTTT. Protein product: CASRRRTEEAFF.

The chain is built from TRBV4-1 and TRBJ1-5, with no clear D. Germline values: CDR1 MGHRA, CDR2 YSYEKL. V was shortened by 2 bases and J by 4 bases, with 6 bases between the two germline ends. The CDR3 loop spans 13 amino acids. The CDR3 loop is CASSQRGNQPQHF. CDR3 DNA: TGCGCCAGCAGCCAACGAGGGAATCAGCCCCAGCATTTT.

This rearrangement joins TRBV19 to TRBJ2-7; 7 bases align to TRBD2. CDR3 size: 15 residues. V lost 4 bases and J lost 2; bases outside the gene matches: 8. CDR1 and CDR2 (germline): LNHDA, SQIVND (reference sequence). The CDR3 reads CASSTSSGTTYEQYF. The DNA for the CDR3 is TGTGCCAGTAGTACCTCAAGCGGGACGACCTACGAGCAGTACTTC.

The J gene is TRBJ1-2, the V gene TRBV30; a possible D gene is TRBD1 (6 bases). V was trimmed by 7 bases and J by 4 bases, leaving 16 bases between them. The CDR3 has 13 amino acids. Germline-derived CDR1 and CDR2 are GTSNPN and SVGIG (reference sequence). The CDR3 DNA is TGTGCCTTATTCGGGGGGCCCGTCTATGGCTACACCTTC. Its translation is CALFGGPVYGYTF.

CDR3 coding DNA: TGTGCCAGCAGTGATCGGGGACAAAACACCGGGGAGCTGTTTTTT. It is translated as CASSDRGQNTGELFF. The chain carries TRBV25-1 and TRBJ2-2; possibly TRBD1 for D (6 bases). The V and J ends lost 3 bases and 2 bases respectively, with 10 bases between them. The CDR3 has 15 residues. In germline, CDR1 is MGHDK, CDR2 SYGVNS.

The J gene is TRBJ2-7, the V gene TRBV2; D is uncertain. CDR1 SNHLY and CDR2 FYNNEI come from the germline V gene. The CDR3 has 10 residues. V was shortened by 8 bases and J by 3 bases, with 5 bases between the two germline ends. As DNA, the CDR3 is TGTGCCAGCTTCCTCTACGAGCAGTACTTC. Its translation: CASFLYEQYF.

The chain is built from TRBV15 and TRBJ2-3; 7 nucleotides match TRBD2. V shed 5 bases and J 2 bases; nucleotides not matched to a gene: 7. Germline CDR1 and CDR2: LNHNV and YYDKDF (reference sequence). The CDR3 has 15 residues. CDR3 sequence: CATSPRRGDTDTQYF. CDR3 DNA: TGTGCCACCAGCCCGCGACGGGGGGACACAGATACGCAGTATTTT.

This chain links TRBV7-9 with TRBJ2-5; 8 nucleotides agree with TRBD1. V was pared by 5 bases and J by 4 bases, with 3 bases of the junction left unmatched. CDR1 is SEHNR, CDR2 FQNEAQ, per germline (reference sequence). The CDR3 totals 13 residues. The CDR3 reads CASSRQGRETQYF. DNA of the CDR3: TGTGCCAGCAGCCGACAGGGGAGAGAGACCCAGTACTTC.

CDR3 in amino acids: CASSLELQGASTDTQYF. The DNA for the CDR3 is TGCGCCAGCAGCTTGGAACTACAGGGGGCTAGCACAGATACGCAGTATTTT. V is TRBV5-1 and J is TRBJ2-3; 9 nucleotides match TRBD1. Germline V CDR1 and CDR2: SGHRS, YFSETQ. This CDR3 is 17 amino acids long. V was clipped by 0 bases and J by 0 bases; unmatched bases: 5.

The chain links TRBV11-2 to TRBJ2-7, with a weak D call TRBD1 (6 bases). The CDR3 is made up of 14 amino acids. V was shortened by 4 bases and J by 2 bases, with 12 bases between the two germline ends. Germline CDR1 reads SGHAT; CDR2 reads FQNNGV. The CDR3 nucleotides read TGTGCCAGCAGCTCTACAGGGTACACCTACGAGCAGTACTTC. It is translated as CASSSTGYTYEQYF. Full variable domain (outside the CDR3, taken from reference TRBV11-2 and TRBJ2-7): EAGVAQSPRYKIIEKRQSVAFWCNPISGHATLYWYQQILGQGPKLLIQFQNNGVVDDSQLPKDRFSAERLKGVDSTLKIQPAKLEDSAVYLCASSSTGYTYEQYFGPGTRLTVT.

This clone was detected a few times. The chain's CDR3 is CASSQDYRGVWYEQYF. The CDR3 nucleotides read TGCGCCAGCAGCCAAGATTACAGGGGCGTTTGGTACGAGCAGTACTTC. The V and J genes are TRBV4-3 and TRBJ2-7, with 7 nucleotides matching TRBD1. Germline values: CDR1 LGHNA, CDR2 YSLEER. The CDR3 is 16 residues long. Trimming at V came to 0 bases and at J to 4 bases, leaving 9 bases not matched to a gene.

The genes are TRBV11-2 and TRBJ1-1; TRBD1 agrees at 7 bases. Germline V gene sequence: CDR1 SGHAT, CDR2 FQNNGV. Trimming removed 3 bases from V and 7 bases from J; junction bases left unmatched: 8. The CDR3 sequence is 14 residues long. This CDR3 reads CASSFRQGLGEAFF. For the CDR3, the DNA is TGTGCCAGCAGCTTCCGACAGGGTCTAGGTGAAGCTTTCTTT.

The chain links TRBV20-1 to TRBJ2-1; perhaps TRBD1 as D (5 bases). Trimming stripped 4 bases from V and 6 bases from J, with 7 bases between. CDR1 is DFQATT and CDR2 is SNEGSKA in the germline V gene (reference sequence). CDR3 size: 11 residues. The CDR3 here is CSATQGNEQFF. The CDR3 region has the DNA TGCAGTGCTACGCAGGGCAATGAGCAGTTCTTC.

The chain is built from TRBV9 and TRBJ2-3; the match to TRBD2 covers 9 bases. This CDR3 region has 16 residues. V shed 0 bases, J shed 6 bases, and the junction held 8 bases outside the gene matches. Looked up from germline, CDR1 is SGDLS and CDR2 is YYNGEE. This chain's CDR3 is CASSVARAGGRDTQYF. In DNA form, the CDR3 reads TGTGCCAGCAGCGTAGCAAGAGCGGGGGGTCGGGATACGCAGTATTTT.

This rearrangement joins TRBV4-1 to TRBJ2-1; no clear D. Trimming took off 0 bases at V and 8 bases at J, with 17 bases between the two ends. The germline gives CDR1 MGHRA, CDR2 YSYEKL. CDR3 length: 16 amino acids. DNA for the CDR3: TGCGCCAGCAGCCAAGATCATGGTAGCCTCGGCGATGAGCAGTTCTTC. Translated, it gives CASSQDHGSLGDEQFF.

This chain joins TRBV10-3 and TRBJ1-3; a weak D match, TRBD1 (5 bases). The V gene lost 4 bases and the J gene lost 0 bases, with 7 bases spanning the gap. The CDR3 is 14 residues long. Germline CDR1 is ENHRY and CDR2 is SYGVKD. The CDR3 bases are TGTGCCATCAGTGTCGGGGGCTCTGGAAACACCATATATTTT. Protein: CAISVGGSGNTIYF.

The chain combines TRBV19 with TRBJ1-1; 9 bases are a match to TRBD1. The CDR3 length is 13 residues. Germline loops: CDR1 LNHDA, CDR2 SQIVND (reference sequence). With 11 bases clipped from V and 7 bases from J, the junction kept 11 bases outside the gene matches. The CDR3 here is CASKLQGAIEAFF. The CDR3 nucleotides are TGTGCCTCAAAATTACAGGGGGCGATTGAAGCTTTCTTT. Drawing the rest from reference TRBV19 and TRBJ1-1, the complete variable domain is DGGITQSPKYLFRKEGQNVTLSCEQNLNHDAMYWYRQDPGQGLRLIYYSQIVNDFQKGDIAEGYSVSREKKESFPLTVTSAQKNPTAFYLCASKLQGAIEAFFGQGTRLTVV.